These T cell receptor beta chains were read from a single sample in a study of blood T cell repertoires in COVID-19. Sequenced by immunoSEQ multiplex PCR; TCRdb stores in-frame clones only, minus some. The repertoire consists of hundreds of thousands of clones, with roughly 85% occurring once and the leading ten covering 4.5% to 6%. Sequences were obtained from PBMCs or T cells enriched from blood (not recorded which). The receptors were sampled from a man in his forties who had been exposed to COVID-19. Each CDR3 is given without its conserved first and last residue. A D gene is named only where the DNA matches it firmly.

D gene: .
V gene: TRBV7-9
J gene: TRBJ2-1
CDR3 protein: ASSLESAYNEQF

D gene: .
V gene: TRBV11-2
J gene: TRBJ2-5
CDR3 protein: ASSRDRSRETQY

D gene: TRBD2
V gene: TRBV9
J gene: TRBJ2-2
CDR3 protein: ASSVGGSGSGELF

D gene: .
V gene: TRBV2
J gene: TRBJ2-1
CDR3 protein: ASSLARSYNEQF

D gene: .
V gene: TRBV18
J gene: TRBJ1-1
CDR3 protein: ASSPATANTEAF

D gene: .
V gene: TRBV2
J gene: TRBJ2-7
CDR3 protein: ASILGLYEQY

D gene: TRBD1
V gene: TRBV29-1
J gene: TRBJ2-5
CDR3 protein: SVGNEPGGRGSTETQY

D gene: .
V gene: TRBV3-1/TRBV3-2
J gene: TRBJ2-1
CDR3 protein: ASSQDTQEQF

D gene: TRBD2
V gene: TRBV3-1/TRBV3-2
J gene: TRBJ2-1
CDR3 protein: ASASGPYNEQF

D gene: TRBD2
V gene: TRBV6-5
J gene: TRBJ2-7
CDR3 protein: ASSYSAGEQY

D gene: TRBD1
V gene: TRBV11-2
J gene: TRBJ1-1
CDR3 protein: ASRRSQQGGTEAF

D gene: .
V gene: TRBV11-2
J gene: TRBJ2-6
CDR3 protein: ASSPSYSGANVLT

D gene: .
V gene: TRBV30
J gene: TRBJ1-2
CDR3 protein: ACILQGRLRGYT

D gene: .
V gene: TRBV30
J gene: TRBJ2-2
CDR3 protein: AWSKGGFTGELF

D gene: .
V gene: TRBV18
J gene: TRBJ1-3
CDR3 protein: ASSKAGTNENTIY

D gene: .
V gene: TRBV6-5
J gene: TRBJ1-4
CDR3 protein: ASSYGSPPGKLF

D gene: .
V gene: TRBV19
J gene: TRBJ2-7
CDR3 protein: ASSIRIQVSGYEQY

D gene: TRBD1
V gene: TRBV9
J gene: TRBJ2-2
CDR3 protein: ASSGTGGFGGELF

D gene: .
V gene: TRBV5-1
J gene: TRBJ2-7
CDR3 protein: ASSLWASPSSYEQY

D gene: .
V gene: TRBV12-3/TRBV12-4
J gene: TRBJ1-1
CDR3 protein: ASSLIRGEAF

D gene: .
V gene: TRBV5-1
J gene: TRBJ1-1
CDR3 protein: ASSLGAEVAF

D gene: TRBD2
V gene: TRBV11-3
J gene: TRBJ2-7
CDR3 protein: ASSLGAGVYNEQY

D gene: .
V gene: TRBV5-6
J gene: TRBJ2-7
CDR3 protein: ASSLDGLSPYEQY

D gene: .
V gene: TRBV5-8
J gene: TRBJ1-1
CDR3 protein: ASSFALSRPEGNTEAF

D gene: .
V gene: TRBV2
J gene: TRBJ1-1
CDR3 protein: ASSEVKQGRAF

D gene: .
V gene: TRBV10-3
J gene: TRBJ2-1
CDR3 protein: AITSEYSYNEQF

D gene: .
V gene: TRBV3-1/TRBV3-2
J gene: TRBJ1-3
CDR3 protein: ASSHAAGPSSGNTIY

D gene: .
V gene: TRBV18
J gene: TRBJ1-2
CDR3 protein: ASSQGRDYGYT

D gene: TRBD2
V gene: TRBV3-1/TRBV3-2
J gene: TRBJ2-5
CDR3 protein: ASSSRGGRGETQY

D gene: TRBD1
V gene: TRBV5-6
J gene: TRBJ1-6
CDR3 protein: ASSLDDRGSPLH